This T cell receptor beta chain is drawn from a study of regulatory T cells in long-lasting Graves disease. Study-wide results and limits: It was in persistent disease that TRBV28, TRBJ1-2 and TRBJ2-5 were favored. Persistent Graves' disease cases displayed lower TCR diversity than newly diagnosed ones.

iRepertoire HTBI primers and Arm-PCR of CDR3 regions built TCR beta libraries. TCRdb reanalysed the multiplex PCR reads using MiXCR and keeps one entry per CDR3 protein. The repertoire holds 540,000 or so distinct CDR3 sequences, roughly 13% seen once, with roughly a tenth in the top ten. The sample holds one count of this clonotype. Its antigen is unidentified. As for time point: newly diagnosed GD, antithyroid drugs for less than 3 months. PBMC RNA served as the TCR library source. The CDR3 length is 13 residues. V gave up 6 bases and J gave up 4 bases, with 10 bases separating them. Germline V CDR1 and CDR2: SNHLY, FYNNEI. The sample was also linked to a second study, of T cells in Graves' hyperthyroidism and ophthalmopathy.

The J gene is TRBJ2-1, the V gene TRBV2; D ambiguous. The starting material was peripheral blood mononuclear cells (PBMCs), obtained at new diagnosis, from a patient treated with antithyroid drugs. The receptor comes from a man aged 30 to 39 with Graves disease. CDR3 DNA sequence: TGTGCCAGCAGACCCACAGAATACAATGAGCAGTTCTTC. It codes for CASRPTEYNEQFF.